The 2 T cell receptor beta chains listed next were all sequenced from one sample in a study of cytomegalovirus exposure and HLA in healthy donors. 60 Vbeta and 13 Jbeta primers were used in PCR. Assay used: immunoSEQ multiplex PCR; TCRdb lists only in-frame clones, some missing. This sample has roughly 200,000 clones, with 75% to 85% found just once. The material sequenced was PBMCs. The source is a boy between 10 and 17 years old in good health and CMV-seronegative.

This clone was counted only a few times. The CDR3 sequence is CASQQGLNTEAFF. CDR3 DNA: TGTGCCAGTCAGCAGGGTTTGAACACTGAAGCTTTCTTT. This rearrangement joins TRBV7-2 to TRBJ1-1; weak D call: TRBD1 (5 bases). This CDR3 region has 13 residues. Trimming removed 9 bases at V and 0 bases at J, with 11 bases between. CDR1 is SGHTA, CDR2 FQGNSA, per germline.

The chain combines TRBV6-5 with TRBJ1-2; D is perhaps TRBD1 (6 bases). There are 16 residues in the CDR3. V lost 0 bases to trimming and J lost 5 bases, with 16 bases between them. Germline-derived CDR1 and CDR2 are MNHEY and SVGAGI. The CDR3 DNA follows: TGTGCCAGCAGTTACTCGATGCAGGGGCGAGGGTATGGCTACACCTTC. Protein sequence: CASSYSMQGRGYGYTF.